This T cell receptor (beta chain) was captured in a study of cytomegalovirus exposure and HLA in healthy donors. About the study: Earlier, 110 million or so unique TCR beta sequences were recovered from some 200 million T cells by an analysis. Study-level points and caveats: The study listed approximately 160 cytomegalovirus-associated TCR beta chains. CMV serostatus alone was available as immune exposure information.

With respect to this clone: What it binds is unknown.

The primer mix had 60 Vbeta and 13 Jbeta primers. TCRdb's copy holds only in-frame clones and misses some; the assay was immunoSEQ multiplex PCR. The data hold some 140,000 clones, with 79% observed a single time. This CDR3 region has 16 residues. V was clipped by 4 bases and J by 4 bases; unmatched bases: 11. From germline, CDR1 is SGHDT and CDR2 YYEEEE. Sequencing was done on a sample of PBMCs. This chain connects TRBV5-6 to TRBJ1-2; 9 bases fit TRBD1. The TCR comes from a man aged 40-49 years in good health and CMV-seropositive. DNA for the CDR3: TGTGCCAGCAGCCCAGGCACAGGGGGCCGAGGCTATGGCTACACCTTC. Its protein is CASSPGTGGRGYGYTF.